Listed below are T cell receptor beta chains from one sample, sequenced in a study of T cells in Graves' hyperthyroidism and ophthalmopathy. Each CDR3 protein gets one entry after TCRdb re-called the multiplex PCR reads with MiXCR. The sample contains about 590,000 distinct CDR3 sequences, 15% to 18% of which appear only once. What was sequenced was blood. These receptors originate from a woman aged 25 to 39 with Graves' hyperthyroidism. CDR3s include the opening cysteine and the closing phenylalanine or tryptophan. The order of the fields is J gene, clone size, CDR3 length, V gene, D gene, CDR3 DNA, CDR3 protein. A D gene is named only where the DNA matches it firmly. The size of a clone is reported for some rows only, either as once, few or many, or as a class for expanded clones.

TRBJ2-7 many 13 TRBV28 NA TGTGCCAGCAGTATTCGGCCGGGACAAAGGCTGTACTTC CASSIRPGQRLYF
TRBJ1-4 many 15 TRBV18 TRBD1 TGTGCCAGCTCACCGGCTCAGGGGGCCTGGGAAAAACTGTTTTTT CASSPAQGAWEKLFF
TRBJ2-7 NA 14 TRBV15 NA TGTGCCACCAGCAGAGCAGGGACCTCCTACGAGCAGTACTTC CATSRAGTSYEQYF
TRBJ2-2 few 17 TRBV7-6 TRBD2 TGTGCCAGCAGGGAGACTAGCGGGAGGGCCGGTACCGGGGAGCTGTTTTTT CASRETSGRAGTGELFF
TRBJ2-1 few 16 TRBV5-6 TRBD2 TGTGCCAGCAGCTTGTTTGGCCGGGAGGCCCACAATGAGCAGTTCTTC CASSLFGREAHNEQFF
TRBJ2-7 NA 18 TRBV4-2 TRBD1 TGTGCCAGCAGCCGACCCCTATTGGGGACAGGGGGTACCTACGAGCAGTACTTC CASSRPLLGTGGTYEQYF
TRBJ2-1 many 16 TRBV12-3/TRBV12-4 TRBD2 TGTGCCAGCAGTTTAGGGGCGGGAGGGCCGCACAATGAGCAGTTCTTC CASSLGAGGPHNEQFF
TRBJ2-4 many 15 TRBV7-8 NA TGTGCCAGCAGCCAGGGGGCGGGAGGAATCTACATTCAGTACTTC CASSQGAGGIYIQYF
TRBJ2-1 many 15 TRBV12-3/TRBV12-4 NA TGTGCCAGCAGTTTTGTTGCGGTTGACTACAATGAGCAGTTCTTC CASSFVAVDYNEQFF
TRBJ2-7 few 15 TRBV30 TRBD2 TGTGCCTGGAGGGGAGCGGGAGGATCCCCCTTCGAGCAGTACTTC CAWRGAGGSPFEQYF
TRBJ2-3 NA 14 TRBV20-1 TRBD2 TGCAGTGCTCCCGAGGCGGGAGGGCCGGATACGCAGTATTTT CSAPEAGGPDTQYF
TRBJ2-1 few 11 TRBV27 NA TGTGCCACTCTACTCGGGGGCGAGCAGTTCTTC CATLLGGEQFF
TRBJ2-7 many 14 TRBV2 TRBD1 TGTGCCAGCAGACCGGACAGGGGATGGTACGAGCAGTACTTC CASRPDRGWYEQYF
TRBJ1-5 few 15 TRBV30 NA TGTGCCTGGAGTCCCAAAGTAGGGGGGAATCAGCCCCAGCATTTT CAWSPKVGGNQPQHF
TRBJ2-3 few 15 TRBV13 NA TGTGCCAGCAGTCGCCCGGGGGCTAGCACAGATACGCAGTATTTT CASSRPGASTDTQYF
TRBJ2-3 few 14 TRBV10-3 NA TGTGCCATCAGGGGACTCCTGACCACAGATACGCAGTATTTT CAIRGLLTTDTQYF
TRBJ2-7 NA 14 TRBV19 TRBD2 TGTGCCAGTAGTCGGGACTACAGCAGGTACGAGCAGTACTTC CASSRDYSRYEQYF
TRBJ2-7 NA 18 TRBV4-2 TRBD1 TGTGCCAGCAGCCAAGACAGTGTTGGGACAGGGATTATTTACGAGCAGTACTTC CASSQDSVGTGIIYEQYF
TRBJ2-1 NA 17 TRBV14 TRBD2 TGTGCCAGCAGCCAAGTAATTTGGCGGGAGTCCCACAATGAGCAGTTCTTC CASSQVIWRESHNEQFF
TRBJ2-1 many 13 TRBV12-3/TRBV12-4 NA TGTGCCAGCAGTTTAGGACGTTGGAATGAGCAGTTCTTC CASSLGRWNEQFF